The clone carrying this T cell receptor (beta chain) was found a few times. Its antigen remains unidentified. Germline CDR1 is SGHDT and CDR2 is YYEEEE. CDR3 length: 12 amino acids. Trimming shortened V by 0 bases and J by 7 bases, and 7 bases separated the two germline ends. The entirety of the isolated RNA underwent reverse transcription, so expressed TCRB transcripts were sequenced. The repertoire was sequenced with immunoSEQ multiplex PCR; TCRdb's copy has only in-frame clones and lacks some. Counted here are a few hundred thousand clones, roughly 12% occurring once; the ten biggest clones make up roughly 0.0097%. Markers CD45RO/CCR7/CD25/CD127/CD95/CD27 served to sort CD4+ naive, central memory, regulatory and stem cell-like memory cells. The data derive from a study of beta chain features in type 1 diabetes. Study-wide results and limits: There was a moderate but significant shortening of TCRB CDR3s in all four CD4+ subsets of Type 1 diabetes patients.

The receptor's source is a woman aged 18-30 years with type 1 diabetes. The genes are TRBV5-6 and TRBJ1-1; D is unclear. The sequencing input was naive CD4+ T cells from blood. The CDR3 here is CASSLAQVEAFF. Written as DNA, the CDR3 is TGTGCCAGCAGCTTGGCGCAGGTTGAAGCTTTCTTT.